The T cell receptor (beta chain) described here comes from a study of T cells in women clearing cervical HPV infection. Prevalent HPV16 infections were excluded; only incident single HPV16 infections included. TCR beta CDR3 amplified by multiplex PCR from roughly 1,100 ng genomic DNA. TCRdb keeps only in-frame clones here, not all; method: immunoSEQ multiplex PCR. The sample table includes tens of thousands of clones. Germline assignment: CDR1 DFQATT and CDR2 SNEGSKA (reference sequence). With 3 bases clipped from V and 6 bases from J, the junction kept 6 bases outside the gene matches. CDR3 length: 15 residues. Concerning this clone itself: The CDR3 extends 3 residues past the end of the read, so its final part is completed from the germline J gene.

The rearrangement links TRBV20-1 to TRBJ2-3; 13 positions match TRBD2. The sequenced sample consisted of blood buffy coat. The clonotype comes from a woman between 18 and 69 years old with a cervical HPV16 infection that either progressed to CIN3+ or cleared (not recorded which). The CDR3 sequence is CSASSLAGGPDTQYF. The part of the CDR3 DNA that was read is TGCAGTGCTAGCTCACTAGCGGGGGGGCCTGATACG.